This T cell receptor beta chain derives from a study of blood T cell repertoires in COVID-19. Whole-study context: The analysed material was cDNA or gDNA that came from T cells, B-cell-depleted T cells, or PBMCs.

From germline, CDR1 is SGHVS and CDR2 FQNEAQ. This CDR3 region has 14 residues. Trimming pared 3 bases from V and 2 bases from J, leaving 10 bases between. This study enrolled people aged 18 to 89 from around 26 US geographic areas. Symptom resolution, clearance, or two negative PCRs marked donors in Cohort 3 as recovered. In the original analysis: Using reference gene primer amplification, nucleated cell counts were estimated. Data came from immunoSEQ multiplex PCR; TCRdb stores just in-frame clones and leaves some out. Clonal size and the V and J genes are those of that table, whereas D and trimming came from the DNA. The sample holds 200,000 to 300,000 clones, approximately 84% seen once.

This clonotype was sampled from a middle-aged man who had recovered from COVID-19. Sequencing was performed on PBMCs or T cells enriched from blood (not recorded which). V usage is TRBV7-8 and J usage is TRBJ1-1, with D tentatively TRBD1 (5 bases). The CDR3 here is CASSFQQANTEAFF. CDR3 sequence (DNA): TGTGCCAGCAGCTTCCAACAGGCTAACACTGAAGCTTTCTTT.